This T cell receptor (beta chain) derives from a study of metastatic and nonmetastatic thyroid tumors. Study at large: Comparative analysis of repertoires was undertaken across blood and tumor or nodule tissue obtained from malignant and benign thyroid patients.

MiXCR reprocessed the PCR reads for TCRdb. The sample lists over 20,000 clones, roughly 12% occurring once. All patients were untreated before thyroid surgery. Germline CDR1 is MNHNY and CDR2 is SVGAGI (reference sequence). The V end lost 0 bases, the J end lost 0 bases, and 12 bases lay between the germline ends. This CDR3 is built from 17 residues. This clone was observed at least ten times. A much bigger clone sits one base away, suggesting this may be a read error. This sequence originates from a female donor with papillary thyroid cancer or a benign thyroid nodule (not recorded which). Some clones in this sample may be carry-over from other donors' samples. This chain joins TRBV6-6 and TRBJ1-3, with D maybe TRBD1 (5 bases). Sequenced input: blood. The CDR3 loop reads CASSYSSPGRSGNTIYF. DNA of the CDR3: TGTGCCAGCAGTTACTCTAGCCCGGGACGCTCTGGAAACACCATATATTTT.